Shown below are 15 T cell receptor beta chains from a single sample sequenced in a study of T-cell reconstitution after alpha-beta-depleted transplantation in children. Unique molecular identifiers tagged the TCRbeta library. TCRdb recomputed calls from the PCR reads with MiXCR, one row per CDR3 protein. The sample records about 150,000 distinct CDR3 sequences, 8.5% to 10% being singletons. The sample in question was PBMCs, mostly from graft donor cells, obtained 180 days after TCRalphabeta/CD19-depleted stem cell transplant. These receptors all come from a female patient younger than 10 who had a stem cell transplant for congenital amegakaryocytic thrombocytopenia, so the T cells may come from the graft donor.

Worth noting for this clonotype: A much larger clone differs by one base, so this may be a read error. This chain uses TRBV27 with TRBJ2-1, with 9 bases that match TRBD2. CDR1 and CDR2 (germline): MNHEY, SMNVEV (reference sequence). V shed 11 bases, J shed 6 bases, and the junction held 14 bases outside the gene matches. The CDR3 length is 15 residues. The CDR3 is CARGTSWRSGNEQFF. CDR3 DNA sequence: TGTGCCCGAGGGACTAGCTGGAGATCTGGCAATGAGCAGTTCTTC.

This chain uses TRBV2 with TRBJ1-1; D gene uncertain. Per germline, CDR1 SNHLY and CDR2 FYNNEI. Deletions cut 0 bases from V and 6 bases from J, with 11 bases between. This CDR3 region has 14 residues. The CDR3 reads CASSEALWGSEAFF. The DNA of the CDR3 is TGTGCCAGCAGTGAAGCGCTTTGGGGTTCTGAAGCTTTCTTT.

This clonotype has a count of ten or more. The chain recombines TRBV6-1 with TRBJ2-3; D is unclear. The CDR3 contains 14 residues. CDR1 and CDR2 (germline): MNHNS, SASEGT. V lost 1 base and J lost 7, with 12 bases in between. The CDR3 reads CASSEGLGSYTQYF. CDR3 in DNA: TGTGCCAGCAGTGAAGGTTTGGGATCCTATACGCAGTATTTT.

The J gene is TRBJ2-1, the V gene TRBV6-2 or TRBV6-3, with a possible D match to TRBD1 (6 bases). Germline CDR1 and CDR2: MNHEY and SVGEGT. The length of the CDR3 is 17 residues. The V end was cut by 4 bases, the J end by 1 base, with 17 bases between. The CDR3 region is CASSSFRGIASYNEQFF. The CDR3 bases are TGTGCCAGCAGTTCATTTAGGGGGATTGCGTCCTACAATGAGCAGTTCTTC.

At least ten counts were recorded for this clonotype. V usage is TRBV5-1 and J usage is TRBJ1-1; D gene unclear. This CDR3 spans 15 amino acids. CDR1 and CDR2 from the germline V gene are SGHRS and YFSETQ. Trimming stripped 1 base from V and 6 bases from J, with 16 bases between. CDR3: CASSLQGNWVAEAFF. Here the CDR3 DNA reads TGCGCCAGCAGCTTGCAAGGCAACTGGGTCGCTGAAGCTTTCTTT.

The chain couples TRBV4-1 to TRBJ1-1; D is ambiguous. CDR3 length equals 15 residues. V lost 1 base to trimming and J lost 6 bases, with 15 bases between them. The germline V gene encodes CDR1 MGHRA and CDR2 YSYEKL. The CDR3 sequence is CASSQVFVGRPEAFF. DNA for the CDR3: TGCGCCAGCAGCCAAGTTTTCGTCGGTAGGCCTGAAGCTTTCTTT.

The chain joins TRBV6-5 to TRBJ1-4, with unresolved D. This CDR3 has 16 residues. Germline V gene lookup returns CDR1 MNHEY and CDR2 SVGAGI. V lost 4 bases and J lost 7, with 19 bases in between. The CDR3 protein is CASSSAHPGVSEKLFF. CDR3 sequence (DNA): TGTGCCAGCAGTTCCGCGCACCCCGGGGTTAGTGAAAAACTGTTTTTT.

The chain links TRBV5-1 to TRBJ2-1, with D hard to call. The V end lost 4 bases, the J end lost 8 bases, and 19 bases lay between the germline ends. This CDR3 is 15 amino acids long. CDR1 and CDR2 from the germline V gene are SGHRS and YFSETQ. For the CDR3, the DNA is TGCGCCAGCAGCCCCCTCGGCCTACCCATGGATGAGCAGTTCTTC. This translates into CASSPLGLPMDEQFF.

In this sample, this clonotype turned up many times. V usage is TRBV11-3 and J usage is TRBJ2-3, with TRBD2 matching over 7 bases. The germline CDR1 and CDR2 sequences are SGHNT and YENEEA. V lost 3 bases to trimming and J lost 5 bases; unmatched junction nucleotides: 2. This CDR3 is 13 amino acids long. CDR3: CASSLIAGDTQYF. The CDR3 coding sequence is TGTGCCAGCAGCTTGATAGCGGGAGATACGCAGTATTTT.

This clonotype was seen more than once but under ten times. J is TRBJ2-6 and V is TRBV5-1; D is perhaps TRBD1 or TRBD2 (5 bases each). CDR3 length: 14 residues. V lost 4 bases, J lost 4 bases, and 9 bases lay in between. Germline loops: CDR1 SGHRS, CDR2 YFSETQ. Here the CDR3 DNA reads TGCGCCAGCAGCAGGGACGGAGGGGCCAACGTCCTGACTTTC. Protein product: CASSRDGGANVLTF.

This clonotype was detected many times. V gene TRBV5-1 combines with J gene TRBJ1-1; the D is unclear. CDR3 length equals 17 residues. Germline assignment: CDR1 SGHRS and CDR2 YFSETQ. V gave up 1 base and J gave up 1 base, with 17 bases separating them. In DNA, the CDR3 is TGCGCCAGCAGCTTGCGAAAAGGAGGTATCGGGAACACTGAAGCTTTCTTT. Protein product: CASSLRKGGIGNTEAFF. The whole variable domain, remainder taken from reference TRBV5-1 and TRBJ1-1, is KAGVTQTPRYLIKTRGQQVTLSCSPISGHRSVSWYQQTPGQGLQFLFEYFSETQRNKGNFPGRFSGRQFSNSRSEMNVSTLELGDSALYLCASSLRKGGIGNTEAFFGQGTRLTVV.

This clonotype was counted between two and nine times. The rearrangement joins TRBV6-1 to TRBJ2-1, with 10 bases fitting TRBD2. In germline, CDR1 is MNHNS, CDR2 SASEGT. The CDR3 runs to 17 residues. Losses at the gene ends were 2 bases for V and 4 bases for J; bases not matched to a gene: 8. The CDR3 DNA reads as TGTGCCAGCAGTGAAAATTGGCTAGCGGGAGAGTACAATGAGCAGTTCTTC. Amino acid sequence: CASSENWLAGEYNEQFF.

J is TRBJ2-3 and V is TRBV7-2; D ambiguous. The germline V gene has CDR1 SGHTA and CDR2 FQGNSA. Deletions cut 0 bases from V and 3 bases from J, with 10 bases between. This CDR3 comprises 15 residues. CDR3 in amino acids: CASSLAGSGTDTQYF. CDR3 DNA sequence: TGTGCCAGCAGCTTAGCAGGGTCGGGTACAGATACGCAGTATTTT.

J is TRBJ2-7 and V is TRBV5-1; 7 bases agree with TRBD1. V trimming: 0 bases; J trimming: 2 bases; junction bases outside the gene matches: 11. The germline CDR1 and CDR2 sequences are SGHRS and YFSETQ. CDR3 length: 17 amino acids. CDR3 DNA sequence: TGCGCCAGCAGCTTGGTCTTGGGCAGGGGGAGAACCTACGAGCAGTACTTC. Encoded protein: CASSLVLGRGRTYEQYF. Together with reference TRBV5-1 and TRBJ2-7, the CDR3 gives the full variable domain: KAGVTQTPRYLIKTRGQQVTLSCSPISGHRSVSWYQQTPGQGLQFLFEYFSETQRNKGNFPGRFSGRQFSNSRSEMNVSTLELGDSALYLCASSLVLGRGRTYEQYFGPGTRLTVT.

The sample holds many counts of this clonotype. The chain has TRBV20-1 and TRBJ2-7; a weak D match, TRBD2 (5 bases). Germline V gene sequence: CDR1 DFQATT, CDR2 SNEGSKA (reference sequence). The CDR3 spans 11 residues. V lost 3 bases and J lost 5, with 8 bases in between. The CDR3 DNA reads as TGCAGTGCTAGGATCGGGAACGAGCAGTACTTC. Translation: CSARIGNEQYF.